A single sample gave rise to the 25 T cell receptor beta chains below, sequenced in a study of T cell responses to AZD1222 COVID-19 vaccine. Method: immunoSEQ multiplex PCR; TCRdb's copy keeps in-frame clones and lacks some. The table shows about 120,000 clones, with roughly 92% occurring only once. The input for sequencing was peripheral blood, taken on day 0 of AZD1222 vaccination. The receptors derive from an adult in good health.

V usage is TRBV7-3 and J usage is TRBJ2-2, with 9 bases aligning to TRBD2. CDR3 length equals 16 residues. The V gene's germline CDR1 is SGHTA and CDR2 FQGTGA. Losses at the gene ends were 2 bases for V and 1 base for J; bases not matched to a gene: 2. This chain's CDR3 is CASSLGAGGNTGELFF. The CDR3 DNA reads as TGTGCCAGCAGCTTAGGAGCGGGAGGGAACACCGGGGAGCTGTTTTTT.

The chain uses TRBV29-1 and TRBJ1-3; D is perhaps TRBD1 (5 bases). Trimming took 7 bases from V and 3 from J, leaving 16 bases between them. The CDR3 is made up of 14 amino acids. Germline V CDR1 and CDR2: SQVTM, ANQGSEA. The CDR3 nucleotides are TGCAGCGCCCCCCGGGAGGGGAGTGGAAACACCATATATTTT. It is translated as CSAPREGSGNTIYF.

The chain uses TRBV5-4 and TRBJ1-2; tentative D call: TRBD1 (5 bases). The V end lost 6 bases, the J end lost 1 base, and 7 bases lay between the germline ends. In germline, CDR1 is SGHNT, CDR2 YYREEE (reference sequence). This CDR3 spans 12 amino acids. CDR3 sequence reads: CASTGGNYGYTF. In DNA form, the CDR3 reads TGTGCCAGCACCGGGGGTAACTATGGCTACACCTTC.

This clone was seen just once. The chain carries TRBV7-3 and TRBJ2-3; 11 nucleotides line up with TRBD2. V trimming: 5 bases; J trimming: 5 bases; junction bases outside the gene matches: 0. Germline CDR1 reads SGHTA; CDR2 reads FQGTGA. The CDR3 sequence is 13 residues long. This chain's CDR3 is CASSGTSGDTQYF. CDR3 nucleotides: TGTGCCAGCAGCGGGACTAGCGGAGATACGCAGTATTTT.

This clone was observed once. The chain uses TRBV4-1 and TRBJ1-1; D is undetermined. Germline V gene lookup returns CDR1 MGHRA and CDR2 YSYEKL. Deletions cut 1 base from V and 6 bases from J, with 6 bases between. The CDR3 has 12 amino acids. CDR3 coding DNA: TGCGCCAGCAGCCAAGGGGGAGCTGAAGCTTTCTTT. Protein product: CASSQGGAEAFF.

V usage is TRBV9 and J usage is TRBJ2-1; 7 bases agree with TRBD2. V trimming: 0 bases; J trimming: 10 bases; junction bases outside the gene matches: 4. CDR1 SGDLS and CDR2 YYNGEE come from the germline V gene. This CDR3 is built from 13 residues. Written as DNA, the CDR3 is TGTGCCAGCAGCGTAGTTGGGGGGGTCGAGCAGTTCTTC. Amino acids: CASSVVGGVEQFF.

The chain joins TRBV7-2 to TRBJ1-2, with D possibly being TRBD1 (5 bases). Looked up from germline, CDR1 is SGHTA and CDR2 is FQGNSA. The CDR3 has 15 amino acids. V was pared by 2 bases and J by 7 bases, with 17 bases between. The DNA for the CDR3 is TGTGCCAGCAGCTTAAATCGGGAGGTTGGGACTGGCTACACCTTC. This encodes CASSLNREVGTGYTF.

This chain connects TRBV6-6 to TRBJ2-3; 8 nucleotides align to TRBD1. Germline lookup yields CDR1 MNHNY and CDR2 SVGAGI (reference sequence). After removal of 0 bases from V and 4 bases from J, the junction contained 3 bases not matched to a gene. This CDR3 contains 15 residues. The CDR3 is CASSYSQGAADTQYF. The CDR3 nucleotides read TGTGCCAGCAGTTACTCGCAGGGGGCGGCAGATACGCAGTATTTT.

This chain connects TRBV29-1 to TRBJ1-3, with unresolved D. V dropped 3 bases and J dropped 3 bases, with 9 bases sitting between them. Germline CDR1 reads SQVTM; CDR2 reads ANQGSEA. This CDR3 contains 13 residues. Written as DNA, the CDR3 is TGCAGCGTTGAGTCGGATTTTGGAAACACCATATATTTT. It is translated as CSVESDFGNTIYF. The entire variable domain, with the rest obtained from reference TRBV29-1 and TRBJ1-3, is as follows: SAVISQKPSRDICQRGTSLTIQCQVDSQVTMMFWYRQQPGQSLTLIATANQGSEATYESGFVIDKFPISRPNLTFSTLTVSNMSPEDSSIYLCSVESDFGNTIYFGEGSWLTVV.

This chain uses TRBV5-1 with TRBJ2-7, with D perhaps matching TRBD1 or TRBD2 (5 bases each). Germline V gene sequence: CDR1 SGHRS, CDR2 YFSETQ. V was shortened by 2 bases and J by 7 bases, with 16 bases between the two germline ends. CDR3 length: 14 amino acids. The CDR3: CASSLQDSLSEQYF. Here the CDR3 DNA reads TGCGCCAGCAGCTTACAGGACTCCCTCTCGGAGCAGTACTTC.

The V call is TRBV18, the J call TRBJ1-3, with D possibly TRBD1 on 5 matching bases. Trimming stripped 6 bases from V and 0 bases from J, with 12 bases between. Germline loops: CDR1 KGHSH, CDR2 LQKENI. The CDR3 runs to 15 residues. Here the CDR3 reads CASSPVGDSGNTIYF. The CDR3 DNA follows: TGTGCCAGCTCCCCCGTAGGGGACTCTGGAAACACCATATATTTT. The full variable domain, its missing parts supplied by reference TRBV18 and TRBJ1-3, is NAGVMQNPRHLVRRRGQEARLRCSPMKGHSHVYWYRQLPEEGLKFMVYLQKENIIDESGMPKERFSAEFPKEGPSILRIQQVVRGDSAAYFCASSPVGDSGNTIYFGEGSWLTVV.

This chain links TRBV19 with TRBJ1-1; unclear D gene. The V and J ends lost 3 bases and 1 base respectively, with 6 bases between them. The CDR3 spans 13 residues. CDR1 is LNHDA, CDR2 SQIVND, per germline (reference sequence). The CDR3 reads CASSIAPNTEAFF. The CDR3 DNA reads TGTGCCAGTAGTATCGCCCCGAACACTGAAGCTTTCTTT. Complete variable domain (other parts from reference TRBV19 and TRBJ1-1): DGGITQSPKYLFRKEGQNVTLSCEQNLNHDAMYWYRQDPGQGLRLIYYSQIVNDFQKGDIAEGYSVSREKKESFPLTVTSAQKNPTAFYLCASSIAPNTEAFFGQGTRLTVV.

CDR3 DNA: TGCAGTGCCGTCCCCATCGGGGAGCTGTTTTTT. Residues: CSAVPIGELFF. The chain uses TRBV20-1 and TRBJ2-2; no reliable D call. The V end lost 6 bases, the J end lost 7 bases, and 9 bases lay between the germline ends. This CDR3 has 11 amino acids. CDR1 is DFQATT and CDR2 is SNEGSKA in the germline V gene (reference sequence).

J is TRBJ2-1 and V is TRBV18; no clear D gene. The CDR3 consists of 15 residues. Trimming took 2 bases from V and 4 from J, leaving 12 bases between them. Per germline, CDR1 KGHSH and CDR2 LQKENI. The CDR3, as DNA: TGTGCCAGCTCACCATCTGGTTCCAGATACAATGAGCAGTTCTTC. Protein: CASSPSGSRYNEQFF.

The chain couples TRBV5-1 to TRBJ1-1; no firm D call. The CDR3 runs 14 residues. Germline assignment: CDR1 SGHRS and CDR2 YFSETQ. V dropped 2 bases and J dropped 0 bases, with 8 bases sitting between them. Written as DNA, the CDR3 is TGCGCCAGCAGCTTATTAGGGTTGAACACTGAAGCTTTCTTT. This gives the protein CASSLLGLNTEAFF.

The chain joins TRBV19 to TRBJ1-5; no clear D. The CDR3 covers 15 residues. V was pared by 4 bases and J by 0 bases, with 10 bases between. Germline values: CDR1 LNHDA, CDR2 SQIVND (reference sequence). The CDR3 protein is CASSTQKNSNQPQHF. CDR3 sequence (DNA): TGTGCCAGTAGTACACAGAAAAATAGCAATCAGCCCCAGCATTTT.

This clone occurred once. The chain employs TRBV5-6 and TRBJ1-6, with D unresolved. Germline V gene lookup returns CDR1 SGHDT and CDR2 YYEEEE. This CDR3 has 15 residues. CDR3 region: CPTLIDSIWNSPLHF. CDR3 DNA sequence: TGTCCGACCTTGATTGACTCTATTTGGAATTCACCCCTCCACTTT.

The chain recombines TRBV10-2 with TRBJ1-2, with TRBD1 matching over 7 bases. This CDR3 spans 15 amino acids. J was trimmed by 6 bases and V by 3 bases; bases with no gene match: 10. CDR1 WSHSY and CDR2 SAAADI come from the germline V gene. CDR3 DNA: TGCGCCAGCAGTGACCCGGGACAGTCTCTCGATGGCTACACCTTC. Translated: CASSDPGQSLDGYTF.

This clone has a single count. V is TRBV6-5 and J is TRBJ1-1, with D perhaps TRBD1 (5 bases). CDR3 length: 13 amino acids. V gave up 7 bases and J gave up 1 base, with 10 bases separating them. Germline CDR1 MNHEY, CDR2 SVGAGI. The CDR3 loop is CASTSTENTEAFF. In DNA, the CDR3 is TGTGCCAGCACCTCGACAGAGAACACTGAAGCTTTCTTT.

This clone was counted once. The rearrangement uses TRBV6-6 and TRBJ1-3, with D tentatively TRBD1 (6 bases). The germline V gene encodes CDR1 MNHNY and CDR2 SVGAGI (reference sequence). The CDR3 is 16 residues long. Trimming left V 0 bases short and J 2 bases short, with 11 bases between. The CDR3 spells CASSYSDTGTGNTIYF. CDR3 in DNA: TGTGCCAGCAGTTACTCAGATACAGGGACTGGAAACACCATATATTTT.

CDR3 residues: CASSLGGARTNEKLFF. The CDR3 DNA sequence: TGTGCCAGCAGCTTAGGGGGGGCTCGAACTAATGAAAAACTGTTTTTT. The chain carries TRBV7-9 and TRBJ1-4; D perhaps matches TRBD1 (6 bases). V lost 1 base and J 1 base, leaving 10 bases between the germline ends. CDR1 and CDR2 (germline): SEHNR, FQNEAQ (reference sequence). The CDR3 spans 16 residues.

The chain joins TRBV7-9 to TRBJ2-5; D gene unclear. Trimming shortened V by 4 bases and J by 7 bases, and 7 bases separated the two germline ends. CDR1 is SEHNR and CDR2 is FQNEAQ in the germline V gene (reference sequence). This CDR3 spans 11 amino acids. CDR3 sequence reads: CASSYSLTQYF. The CDR3 DNA follows: TGTGCCAGCAGCTATAGCTTGACCCAGTACTTC.

V usage is TRBV2 and J usage is TRBJ1-5, with D unclear. This CDR3 is 14 amino acids long. Germline loops: CDR1 SNHLY, CDR2 FYNNEI. Trimming stripped 4 bases from V and 1 base from J, with 8 bases between. The CDR3 protein is CASSASSSNQPQHF. For the CDR3, the DNA is TGTGCCAGCAGTGCTTCGTCGAGCAATCAGCCCCAGCATTTT.

The chain's CDR3 is CASILWGNTEAFF. The CDR3 DNA sequence: TGTGCCAGCATTTTGTGGGGGAACACTGAAGCTTTCTTT. The rearrangement joins TRBV12-3 or TRBV12-4 to TRBJ1-1; D is unresolved. This CDR3 comprises 13 residues. The germline V and J ends were trimmed by 7 bases and 1 base, with 10 bases remaining between them.

The genes are TRBV11-2 and TRBJ1-3, with D uncertain. This CDR3 has 13 amino acids. The V gene's germline CDR1 is SGHAT and CDR2 FQNNGV. V shed 4 bases and J shed 1 base, with 5 bases lying between them. The CDR3 DNA follows: TGTGCCAGCAGCTCCTTTTCTGGAAACACCATATATTTT. It translates to CASSSFSGNTIYF.